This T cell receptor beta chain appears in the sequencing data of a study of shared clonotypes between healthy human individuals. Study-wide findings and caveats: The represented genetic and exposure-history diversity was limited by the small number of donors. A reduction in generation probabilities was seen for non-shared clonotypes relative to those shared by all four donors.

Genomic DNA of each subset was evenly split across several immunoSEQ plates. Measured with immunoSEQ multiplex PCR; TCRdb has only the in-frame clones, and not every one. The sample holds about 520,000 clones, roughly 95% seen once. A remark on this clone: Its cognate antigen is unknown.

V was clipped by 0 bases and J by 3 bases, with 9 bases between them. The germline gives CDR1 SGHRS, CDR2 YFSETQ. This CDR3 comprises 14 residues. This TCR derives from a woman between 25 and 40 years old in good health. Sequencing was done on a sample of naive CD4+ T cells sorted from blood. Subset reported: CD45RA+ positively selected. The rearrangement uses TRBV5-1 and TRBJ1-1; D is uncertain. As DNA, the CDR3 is TGCGCCAGCAGCTTGGTTGGGTCCGACACTGAAGCTTTCTTT. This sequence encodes CASSLVGSDTEAFF. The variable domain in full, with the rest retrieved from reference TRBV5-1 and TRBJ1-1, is KAGVTQTPRYLIKTRGQQVTLSCSPISGHRSVSWYQQTPGQGLQFLFEYFSETQRNKGNFPGRFSGRQFSNSRSEMNVSTLELGDSALYLCASSLVGSDTEAFFGQGTRLTVV.